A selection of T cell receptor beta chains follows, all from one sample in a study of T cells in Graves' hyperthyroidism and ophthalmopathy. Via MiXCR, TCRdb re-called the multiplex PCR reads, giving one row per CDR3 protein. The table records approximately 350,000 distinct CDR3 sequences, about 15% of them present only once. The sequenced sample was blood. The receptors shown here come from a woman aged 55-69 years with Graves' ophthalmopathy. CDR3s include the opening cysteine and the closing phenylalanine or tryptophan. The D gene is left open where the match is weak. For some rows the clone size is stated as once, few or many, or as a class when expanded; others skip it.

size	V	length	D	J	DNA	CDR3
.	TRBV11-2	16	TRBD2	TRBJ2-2	TGTGCCAGCAGCCCTAGCGGGAGGTTGGACACCGGGGAGCTGTTTTTT	CASSPSGRLDTGELFF
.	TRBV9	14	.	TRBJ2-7	TGTGCCAGCAGCGTAGATCCAGGCCTGGGGGAGCAGTACTTC	CASSVDPGLGEQYF
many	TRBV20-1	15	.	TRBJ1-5	TGCAGTGCTCCCCTGACAGGCGATAGCAATCAGCCCCAGCATTTT	CSAPLTGDSNQPQHF
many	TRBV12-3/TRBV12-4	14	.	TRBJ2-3	TGTGCCAGCAGGCCCCGGGGGCCCCGGGATACGCAGTATTTT	CASRPRGPRDTQYF
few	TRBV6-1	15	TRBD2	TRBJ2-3	TGTGCCAGCACCTTGCAGCGGGAGATAGCAGATACGCAGTATTTT	CASTLQREIADTQYF
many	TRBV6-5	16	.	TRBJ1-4	TGTGCCAGCAGTTACAAGCCCGGGGCAACTAATGAAAAACTGTTTTTT	CASSYKPGATNEKLFF
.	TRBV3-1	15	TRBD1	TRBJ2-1	TGTGCCAGCAGTCCCCGGGACAGGGGGCGCGATGAGCAGTTCTTC	CASSPRDRGRDEQFF
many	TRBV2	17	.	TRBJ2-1	TGTGCCAGCAGTGAGGCTAGCATTTGGGGGTCTCGCAATGAGCAGTTCTTC	CASSEASIWGSRNEQFF
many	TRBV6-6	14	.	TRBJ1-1	TGTGCCAGCAGTTACGTCCAGGGGAGGTCTGAAGCTTTCTTT	CASSYVQGRSEAFF
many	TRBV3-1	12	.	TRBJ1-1	TGTGCCAGCAGCCGGGGGAACACTGAAGCTTTCTTT	CASSRGNTEAFF
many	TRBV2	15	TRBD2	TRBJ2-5	TGTGCCAGCAGGCCCGGGAGGGGAGGACGAGAGACCCAGTACTTC	CASRPGRGGRETQYF
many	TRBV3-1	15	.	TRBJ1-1	TGTGCCAGCAGCCAAGAGGGGATGTCCTACACTGAAGCTTTCTTT	CASSQEGMSYTEAFF
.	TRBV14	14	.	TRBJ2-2	TGTGCCAGCAGCCAGCGTGTGAACACCGGGGAGCTGTTTTTT	CASSQRVNTGELFF
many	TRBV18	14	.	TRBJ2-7	TGTGCCAGCTCACCCGGGACGGGGGTTCTCGAGCAGTACTTC	CASSPGTGVLEQYF
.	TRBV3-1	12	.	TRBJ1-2	TGTGCCAGCAGCCAAGCACAGTATGGCTACACCTTC	CASSQAQYGYTF
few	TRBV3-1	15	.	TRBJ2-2	TGTGCCAGCAGCAGGGCGGGCAGAGGTTTCGGGGAGCTGTTTTTT	CASSRAGRGFGELFF
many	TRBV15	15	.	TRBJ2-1	TGTGCCACCAGCAGAGATCGGGCGGGAACCAATGAGCAGTTCTTC	CATSRDRAGTNEQFF
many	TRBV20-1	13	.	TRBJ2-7	TGCAGTGCTAGATTATCGGGCCAGTACGAGCAGTACTTC	CSARLSGQYEQYF
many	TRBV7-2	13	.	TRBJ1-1	TGTGCCTCGGCCGGCCAGGTGAACACTGAAGCTTTCTTT	CASAGQVNTEAFF
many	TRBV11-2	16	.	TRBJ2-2	TGTGCCAGCAGCTTAGATAAGCGGTCGAACACCGGGGAGCTGTTTTTT	CASSLDKRSNTGELFF
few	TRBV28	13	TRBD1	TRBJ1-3	TGTGCCAGCACGGGACAGATTGTTAACACCATATATTTT	CASTGQIVNTIYF
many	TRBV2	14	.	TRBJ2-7	TGTGCCAGCCTTTGGGGGGGCGTAGGCTACGAGCAGTACTTC	CASLWGGVGYEQYF
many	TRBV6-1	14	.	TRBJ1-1	TGTGCCAGCAGTGAAACGGGAGGGATAACTGAAGCTTTCTTT	CASSETGGITEAFF
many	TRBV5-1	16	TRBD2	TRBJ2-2	TGCGCCAGCAGCGCTCTAGCGGGAGCAAACACCGGGGAGCTGTTTTTT	CASSALAGANTGELFF
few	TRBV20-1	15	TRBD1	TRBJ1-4	TGCAGTGCTAGACCTACAGGGGGCGCAGGTGAAAAACTGTTTTTT	CSARPTGGAGEKLFF
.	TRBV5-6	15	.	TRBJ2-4	TGTGCCAGCAGCTACAACGGGAGACGCAAAAACATTCAGTACTTC	CASSYNGRRKNIQYF
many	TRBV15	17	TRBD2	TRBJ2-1	TGTGCCACCAGCAGGCCCCTGGGACTAGCGGGAAACAATGAGCAGTTCTTC	CATSRPLGLAGNNEQFF
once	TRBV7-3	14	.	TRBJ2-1	TGTGCCAGCAGCTTTGGGACAACCTACAATGAGCAGTTCTTC	CASSFGTTYNEQFF
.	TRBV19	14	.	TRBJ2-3	TGTGCCAGTAGGGTGGGAGATACTACAGATACGCAGTATTTT	CASRVGDTTDTQYF
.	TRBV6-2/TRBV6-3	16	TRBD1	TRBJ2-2	TGTGCCAGCAGTCACATACAGGGGGCGCGCACCGGGGAGCTGTTTTTT	CASSHIQGARTGELFF
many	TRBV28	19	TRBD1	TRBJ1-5	TGTGCCAGCAGTCTTAAGGGACAGGGGGTTTCGCTACGGTATCAGCCCCAGCATTTT	CASSLKGQGVSLRYQPQHF
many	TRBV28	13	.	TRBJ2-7	TGTGCCAGCAATTTACAGTCCTCCTACGAGCAGTACTTC	CASNLQSSYEQYF
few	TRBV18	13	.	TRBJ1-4	TGTGCCAGCTCACCACCGGGGGTTGAAAAACTGTTTTTT	CASSPPGVEKLFF
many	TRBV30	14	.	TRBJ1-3	TGTGCCTGGAGTCCGTCGAGGTCGGGAAACACCATATATTTT	CAWSPSRSGNTIYF
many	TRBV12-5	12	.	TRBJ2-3	TGTGCTAGTGGTTTGCCTTGGGACACGCAGTATTTT	CASGLPWDTQYF
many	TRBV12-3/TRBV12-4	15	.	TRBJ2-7	TGTGCCAGCAGTGCCGCATACAGGGCTACCTACGAGCAGTACTTC	CASSAAYRATYEQYF
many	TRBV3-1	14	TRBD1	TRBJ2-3	TGTGCCAGCAGCCACGGGACAGGGGCCGATACGCAGTATTTT	CASSHGTGADTQYF
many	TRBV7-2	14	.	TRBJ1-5	TGTGCCAGCAGCCCGGGGGTGCTCAATCAGCCCCAGCATTTT	CASSPGVLNQPQHF
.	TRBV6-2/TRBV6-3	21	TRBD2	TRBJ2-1	TGTGCCAGCAGTTACTGGACTAGCGGGAATATTGTTAGGACCTCCTACAATGAGCAGTTCTTC	CASSYWTSGNIVRTSYNEQFF
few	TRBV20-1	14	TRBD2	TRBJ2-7	TGCAGTGTCGTCCCCTCTAGCGGGGCCTACGAGCAGTACTTC	CSVVPSSGAYEQYF
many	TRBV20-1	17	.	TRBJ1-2	TGCAGTGCTAGTTGGTTTCCCCGGTCAGGGGTTGACTATGGCTACACCTTC	CSASWFPRSGVDYGYTF